This T cell receptor beta chain stems from a study of cytomegalovirus exposure and HLA in healthy donors. Study-wide findings and caveats: Among the CMV-associated chains, a few were confirmed in vitro as specific for CMV antigens. Reports described diagnosis of cytomegalovirus status by the classifier as highly specific and sensitive. Researchers reported in a later analysis that a missense DCLRE1C variant was tied to TCR beta V- and J-gene trimming.

This CDR3 has 15 amino acids. From germline, CDR1 is SGHNT and CDR2 YYREEE (reference sequence). Trimming took off 5 bases at V and 5 bases at J, with 20 bases between the two ends. PCR amplification relied on 60 Vbeta primers (plus 13 Jbeta primers). Assay used: immunoSEQ multiplex PCR; TCRdb lists only in-frame clones, some missing. This repertoire shows more than 85,000 clones, over 80% found once; its top ten account for roughly 6.9%. Notes on this clone: Its antigen is currently unknown.

The TCR was taken from a man aged 25-40 years in good health and CMV-seropositive. Material: PBMCs. The genes are TRBV5-4 and TRBJ2-7; maybe TRBD1 (8 bases). The DNA for the CDR3 is TGTGCCAGCAGGACCGGACAGGGCGGGAGCAACGAGCAGTACTTC. This encodes CASRTGQGGSNEQYF. Filled out from reference TRBV5-4 and TRBJ2-7, the complete variable domain reads ETGVTQSPTHLIKTRGQQVTLRCSSQSGHNTVSWYQQALGQGPQFIFQYYREEENGRGNFPPRFSGLQFPNYSSELNVNALELDDSALYLCASRTGQGGSNEQYFGPGTRLTVT.